A single sample is the source of the 30 T cell receptor beta chains below, sequenced in a study of tissue T cells after allogeneic stem cell transplantation. Sequencing used immunoSEQ multiplex PCR; TCRdb keeps in-frame clones, though not all of them. Of a few thousand clones listed, approximately 43% are singletons. The time point denotes: mouse harvest day 14 after allogeneic transplant. The graft held 10^6 splenic CD5+ T cells and 10^7 T-cell-depleted bone marrow cells. Sequenced input: gut tissue. The receptors originated from a female BALB/c mouse given C57BL/6 T cells with graft-versus-host disease after an allogeneic hematopoietic cell transplant.

In the case of this clone: Mouse gene names apply. This CDR3 reads CSSSQSKTGRANERLFF. CDR3 bases read: TGCTCCAGCAGTCAATCGAAGACAGGGAGGGCCAACGAAAGATTATTT. The J gene is TRBJ1-4, the V gene TRBV23; the tabulated D call, TRBD1, remains unverified against the DNA. The read finishes 1 residue shy of the CDR3 end, and the germline J gene is used to complete it. The CDR3 loop spans 17 amino acids. The germline CDR1 and CDR2 sequences are KGHTA and FQNQQP.

Concerning this clone: These gene names are mouse names. The read gets to within 1 residue of the CDR3 end, and the germline J gene fills in the rest. V gene TRBV26 combines with J gene TRBJ1-4, with TRBD1 as a possible D gene (5 bases). CDR3 length: 13 residues. V shed 8 bases and J shed 0 bases, with 7 bases lying between them. The germline gives CDR1 KGHPV, CDR2 FQNQEV (reference sequence). The sequenced part of the CDR3 DNA is TGTGCCAGCGAGGGGATTTCCAACGAAAGATTATTT. Its protein is CASEGISNERLF. The whole CDR3 protein is CASEGISNERLFF. The entire variable domain, with the rest obtained from reference TRBV26 and TRBJ1-4, is as follows: NSKVIQTPRYLVKGQGQKAKMRCIPEKGHPVVFWYQQNKNNEFKFLINFQNQEVLQQIDMTEKRFSAECPSNSPCSLEIQSSEAGDSALYLCASEGISNERLFFGHGTKLSVL.

With regard to this clone: Genes and germline are mouse. The sequence runs out 1 residue before the end of the CDR3; the remainder is reconstructed from the germline J gene. The rearrangement joins TRBV13-2 to TRBJ2-7; 12 bases line up with TRBD2. With 2 bases clipped from V and 4 bases from J, the junction kept 4 bases outside the gene matches. CDR3 size: 15 residues. CDR1 and CDR2 (germline): NNHNN, SYGAGS (reference sequence). This CDR3 reads CASGEGTGGFYEQYF. CDR3 DNA, as far as it was read: TGTGCCAGCGGTGAGGGGACTGGGGGGTTTTATGAACAGTAC.

Concerning this clone: All gene names here are mouse names. The read is 1 residue too short to cover the CDR3 end, so that end is filled in from the germline J gene. J is TRBJ1-3 and V is TRBV12-1; D may be TRBD1 (5 bases). Germline lookup yields CDR1 SGHSN and CDR2 HYEKVE. V was shortened by 0 bases and J by 0 bases, with 11 bases between the two germline ends. The CDR3 runs 16 residues. The CDR3 loop is CASSLDAGNSGNTLYF. CDR3 DNA, as far as it was read: TGTGCCAGCTCTCTCGACGCAGGGAATTCTGGAAATACGCTCTAT. The full variable domain, with the rest looked up from reference TRBV12-1 and TRBJ1-3, is DSGVVQSPRHIIKEKGGRSVLTCIPISGHSNVVWYQQTLGKELKFLIQHYEKVERDKGFLPSRFSVQQFDDYHSEMNMSALELEDSAMYFCASSLDAGNSGNTLYFGEGSRLIVV.

This clone was detected once. Mouse germline and gene names are used. The read terminates 1 residue before the CDR3 end, so the remaining end is supplied by the germline J gene. V and J are TRBV13-3 and TRBJ2-4, with a tentative D call TRBD1 (5 bases). The CDR3 runs to 12 residues. Trimming removed 9 bases from V and 0 bases from J, with 8 bases in between. Germline V gene lookup returns CDR1 NNHDY and CDR2 SYVADS. CDR3 protein: CAMDNSQNTLYF. Incomplete CDR3 DNA: TGTGCCATGGACAATAGTCAAAACACCTTGTAC.

In the case of this clone: Germline and genes here are mouse. The read ends 1 residue shy of where the CDR3 ends; the end is completed using the germline J gene. V and J are TRBV26 and TRBJ1-1, with TRBD1 as a possible D gene (6 bases). Trimming removed 4 bases at V and 1 base at J, with 10 bases between. Per germline, CDR1 KGHPV and CDR2 FQNQEV (reference sequence). This CDR3 contains 14 residues. The CDR3 sequence is CASSRRGQNTEVFF. CDR3 bases read: TGTGCCAGCAGTCGAAGGGGACAAAACACAGAAGTCTTC.

This clone was found once. Gene and germline names: mouse. With the read ending 1 residue before the CDR3 end, the germline J gene is used to fill in that end. This chain connects TRBV3 to TRBJ2-4; 8 nucleotides match TRBD2. CDR3 length: 13 amino acids. V trimming: 3 bases; J trimming: 4 bases; junction bases outside the gene matches: 0. Per the germline V gene, CDR1 is SNHLY and CDR2 is FYNGKV (reference sequence). Here the CDR3 reads CASSFWGENTLYF. The CDR3 bases that were read are TGTGCCAGCAGCTTCTGGGGGGAAAACACCTTGTAC. Based on the CDR3 plus reference TRBV3 and TRBJ2-4, the full variable domain is GPKVLQIPSHQIIDMGQMVTLNCDPVSNHLYFYWYKQILGQQMEFLVNFYNGKVMEKSKLFKDQFSVERPDGSYFTLKIQPTALEDSAVYFCASSFWGENTLYFGAGTRLSVL.

Regarding this clone: Gene names and germline refer to mouse. Read data end 1 residue before the CDR3 end; the end is taken from the germline J gene. The chain combines TRBV26 with TRBJ2-3; D ambiguous. Germline CDR1 KGHPV, CDR2 FQNQEV (reference sequence). The CDR3 is 12 residues long. Trimming removed 3 bases at V and 6 bases at J, with 7 bases between. CDR3 bases read: TGTGCCAGCAGTCTAACGGACGAAACGCTGTAT. Encoded protein: CASSLTDETLY. The full CDR3 is CASSLTDETLYF.

Of note for this clone: The gene names given are mouse names. The read finishes 1 residue shy of the CDR3 end, and the germline J gene is used to complete it. The chain uses TRBV4 and TRBJ2-3; tentatively, D is TRBD2 (6 bases). CDR3 size: 15 residues. The V gene's germline CDR1 is LGHDT and CDR2 YNNKQL (reference sequence). Trimming shortened V by 4 bases and J by 0 bases, and 11 bases separated the two germline ends. The sequenced part of the CDR3 DNA is TGTGCCAGCAGCTCCTCTGGGGATAGTGCAGAAACGCTGTAT. Its translation is CASSSSGDSAETLY. The entire CDR3 is CASSSSGDSAETLYF.

Concerning this clone: Any gene name here is a mouse gene name. The observed sequence ends 1 residue before the CDR3 terminus, with the missing tail filled in from the germline J gene. The chain combines TRBV26 with TRBJ2-3, with D tentatively TRBD1 or TRBD2 (5 bases each). V was pared by 4 bases and J by 0 bases, with 5 bases between. Germline V gives CDR1 KGHPV, CDR2 FQNQEV (reference sequence). The CDR3 sequence is 13 residues long. Incomplete CDR3 DNA: TGTGCCAGCAGTCGGGGGAGTGCAGAAACGCTGTAT. Protein: CASSRGSAETLY. The CDR3 in full is CASSRGSAETLYF.

To note about this clone: Gene names are the mouse ones. The read stops 1 residue short of the end of the CDR3; the missing end is completed from the germline J gene. The chain employs TRBV26 and TRBJ2-2; unclear D gene. Germline CDR1 KGHPV, CDR2 FQNQEV (reference sequence). This CDR3 region has 14 residues. V lost 4 bases, J lost 0 bases, and 6 bases lay in between. The CDR3 reads CASSPTTNTGQLYF. Incomplete CDR3 DNA: TGTGCCAGCAGTCCGACTACAAACACCGGGCAGCTCTAC.

In the case of this clone: The gene symbols are mouse symbols. The CDR3 goes on 1 residue after the read ends, and that part is filled in from the germline J gene. This chain joins TRBV3 and TRBJ2-7, with unresolved D. The CDR3 loop spans 14 amino acids. Trimming cost V 2 bases and J 0 bases, with 8 bases left between them. The germline CDR1 and CDR2 sequences are SNHLY and FYNGKV (reference sequence). The sequenced CDR3 bases are TGTGCCAGCAGCTTATCTTTCAGCTCCTATGAACAGTAC. Amino acids: CASSLSFSSYEQY. The whole CDR3 sequence reads CASSLSFSSYEQYF. The variable domain in full, with the rest retrieved from reference TRBV3 and TRBJ2-7, is GPKVLQIPSHQIIDMGQMVTLNCDPVSNHLYFYWYKQILGQQMEFLVNFYNGKVMEKSKLFKDQFSVERPDGSYFTLKIQPTALEDSAVYFCASSLSFSSYEQYFGPGTRLTVL.

About this clone itself: All gene names here are mouse names. The CDR3 goes on 1 residue after the read ends, and that part is filled in from the germline J gene. This sequence joins TRBV12-1 and TRBJ2-5; the match to TRBD1 covers 8 bases. Germline V gene lookup returns CDR1 SGHSN and CDR2 HYEKVE. Germline trimming cut 4 bases from V and 6 bases from J; bases unmatched to any gene: 5. There are 13 residues in the CDR3. The DNA read from the CDR3 is TGTGCCAGCTCCCGACAGGGGAAGGACACCCAGTAC. This codes for CASSRQGKDTQY. The complete CDR3 reads CASSRQGKDTQYF.

Concerning this clone itself: Genes and germline are mouse. The read terminates 1 residue ahead of where the CDR3 ends, so the germline J gene completes it. This chain links TRBV3 with TRBJ2-2; D assignment may be TRBD1 or TRBD2 (5 bases each). With 1 base removed from V and 2 bases from J, the gap between germline ends came to 5 bases. Germline lookup yields CDR1 SNHLY and CDR2 FYNGKV (reference sequence). CDR3 length equals 14 residues. The sequenced part of the CDR3 DNA is TGTGCCAGCAGCTTAGGGGGGAACACCGGGCAGCTCTAC. It specifies CASSLGGNTGQLY. The full CDR3 sequence reads CASSLGGNTGQLYF.

Comment on this clone: Genes and germline come from the mouse. Read data end 1 residue before the CDR3 end; the end is taken from the germline J gene. This chain links TRBV26 with TRBJ1-4, with 9 nucleotides matching TRBD1. This CDR3 is built from 14 residues. The J segment lost 7 bases and the V segment lost 4 bases, leaving 4 bases of the junction unmatched. Germline assignment: CDR1 KGHPV and CDR2 FQNQEV (reference sequence). The sequenced part of the CDR3 DNA is TGTGCCAGCAGTCCTCCGGGACAGGGCGAAAGATTATTT. Its translation is CASSPPGQGERLF. From start to end, the CDR3 is CASSPPGQGERLFF.

On this clone itself: The gene names given are mouse names. The observed sequence ends 1 residue before the CDR3 terminus, with the missing tail filled in from the germline J gene. J is TRBJ2-7 and V is TRBV16; 7 positions match TRBD1. The germline V gene has CDR1 SGHSA and CDR2 FRNQAP. CDR3 length equals 13 residues. The V and J ends lost 1 base and 4 bases, in that order; junction bases with no gene match: 1. The CDR3 reads CASSLARGYEQYF. The CDR3 bases that were read are TGTGCAAGCAGCTTAGCCAGGGGGTATGAACAGTAC.

This clone was picked up a small number of times. Gene names are mouse gene names. The read halts 1 residue ahead of the CDR3 end, with the missing end drawn from the germline J gene. J is TRBJ2-5 and V is TRBV3; 7 bases align to TRBD2. Per germline, CDR1 SNHLY and CDR2 FYNGKV (reference sequence). Trimming took 1 base from V and 8 from J; bases not matched to a gene: 0. There are 12 residues in the CDR3. Incomplete CDR3 DNA: TGTGCCAGCAGCTTAGTGGGGGGCACCCAGTAC. Protein sequence: CASSLVGGTQY. The entire CDR3 sequence reads CASSLVGGTQYF.

A remark on this clone: Gene and germline names: mouse. Coverage ceases 1 residue before the CDR3 finishes, and the germline J gene fills in the end. This chain uses TRBV13-2 with TRBJ1-1; D not certain. Trimming cost V 5 bases and J 7 bases, with 6 bases left between them. CDR3 length equals 10 residues. Germline V gene data show CDR1 as NNHNN and CDR2 as SYGAGS (reference sequence). The covered CDR3 bases are TGTGCCAGCGGCCACAGAGAAGTCTTC. Translation gives CASGHREVF. The CDR3 in its entirety is CASGHREVFF.

Only a few counts were recorded for this clone. Gene names follow the mouse nomenclature. The CDR3 end is not reached by the read, which stops 1 residue before it; the germline J gene fills it in. The rearrangement uses TRBV3 and TRBJ2-5, with 13 bases identical to TRBD2. The junction had 4 bases not matched to a gene; V was cut back by 5 bases and J by 5 bases. Germline V gene data show CDR1 as SNHLY and CDR2 as FYNGKV (reference sequence). The CDR3 extends over 15 amino acids. Partial CDR3 DNA: TGTGCCAGCAGCCCCGGACTGGGGGGGCGAGACACCCAGTAC. Translated, it gives CASSPGLGGRDTQY. The CDR3 in full is CASSPGLGGRDTQYF.

This clone was seen only a few times. The genes are named according to mouse. The read terminates 1 residue ahead of where the CDR3 ends, so the germline J gene completes it. The chain joins TRBV26 to TRBJ1-5; D might be TRBD1 (6 bases). This CDR3 region has 13 residues. V was cut by 8 bases and J by 0 bases, with 8 bases left in between. Germline V CDR1 and CDR2: KGHPV, FQNQEV (reference sequence). CDR3 sequence: CASGDNNNQAPLF. The covered CDR3 bases are TGTGCCAGCGGGGACAATAACAACCAGGCTCCGCTT.

In regard to this clone: Mouse gene names apply. The CDR3 goes on 1 residue after the read ends, and that part is filled in from the germline J gene. The rearrangement links TRBV5 to TRBJ1-4, with TRBD1 identical over 7 bases. This CDR3 has 16 residues. CDR1 and CDR2 from the germline V gene are LGHNA and YNLKQL (reference sequence). The V gene end was trimmed by 2 bases and the J gene end by 6 bases; junction bases not matched to a gene: 9. The CDR3 here is CASSQRQGRGDERLFF. CDR3 DNA, as far as it was read: TGTGCCAGCAGCCAACGACAGGGAAGGGGGGACGAAAGATTATTT.

This clone came up a few times. Genes here carry mouse names. The read terminates 1 residue before the CDR3 end, so the remaining end is supplied by the germline J gene. The V gene is TRBV15, the J gene TRBJ2-1; possible D gene TRBD1, 6 bases. Germline assignment: CDR1 SGHND and CDR2 FRSKSL. The CDR3 runs to 15 residues. V was pared by 2 bases and J by 4 bases, with 12 bases between. The CDR3: CASSLTGHTYAEQFF. Incomplete CDR3 DNA: TGTGCCAGCAGTTTAACGGGACACACATATGCTGAGCAGTTC.

In regard to this clone: The gene symbols are mouse symbols. The missing CDR3 end, 1 residue past where the read stops, is filled in from the germline J gene. J is TRBJ2-5 and V is TRBV26; no clear D. V was trimmed by 3 bases and J by 0 bases, leaving 4 bases between them. Germline V gene lookup returns CDR1 KGHPV and CDR2 FQNQEV (reference sequence). The CDR3 is 13 amino acids. This CDR3 is CASSLGNQDTQYF. The sequenced part of the CDR3 DNA is TGTGCCAGCAGTCTTGGGAACCAAGACACCCAGTAC. The whole variable domain, filled in from reference TRBV26 and TRBJ2-5, reads NSKVIQTPRYLVKGQGQKAKMRCIPEKGHPVVFWYQQNKNNEFKFLINFQNQEVLQQIDMTEKRFSAECPSNSPCSLEIQSSEAGDSALYLCASSLGNQDTQYFGPGTRLLVL.

In this sample, this clone is large. Each gene name is a mouse one. The read halts 1 residue ahead of the CDR3 end, with the missing end drawn from the germline J gene. The rearrangement links TRBV26 to TRBJ2-7; D may correspond to TRBD1 or TRBD2 (5 bases each). The germline gives CDR1 KGHPV, CDR2 FQNQEV (reference sequence). The CDR3 is 10 residues long. The V end was cut by 6 bases, the J end by 7 bases, with 7 bases between. CDR3 sequence reads: CASSRGEQYF. Incomplete CDR3 DNA: TGTGCCAGCAGCCGGGGGGAACAGTAC.

This clone was recorded once. Gene names and germline match the mouse. Sequencing ends 1 residue short of the CDR3 end; the germline J gene provides the rest. The chain joins TRBV17 to TRBJ2-2; TRBD1 matches at 8 bases. The CDR3 consists of 15 residues. The trim removed 2 bases at V and 4 bases at J, leaving 3 bases unmatched. CDR1 and CDR2 (germline): MNHDT, YYDKIL. The CDR3 loop is CASSRQGAGTGQLYF. The covered CDR3 bases are TGTGCTAGCAGTAGACAGGGGGCGGGCACCGGGCAGCTCTAC.

About this clone itself: Mouse gene names and germline throughout. The sequenced CDR3 bases are TGTGCCAGCAGCCACTATAATTCGCCCCTCTAC. The encoded protein is CASSHYNSPLY. In full, the CDR3 reads CASSHYNSPLYF. J is TRBJ1-6 and V is TRBV26; D is unresolved. The read terminates 1 residue ahead of where the CDR3 ends, so the germline J gene completes it. TRBJ1-6 is given ORF status, its function remaining uncertain. V was cut by 6 bases and J by 3 bases, with 3 bases left in between. This CDR3 contains 12 residues. Germline assignment: CDR1 KGHPV and CDR2 FQNQEV (reference sequence).

Comment on this clone: Genes and germline are mouse. From the germline J gene comes the end of the CDR3, since the read stops 1 residue before it. This chain uses TRBV13-2 with TRBJ1-2; 8 bases agree with TRBD1. Trimming removed 5 bases from V and 0 bases from J; junction bases left unmatched: 6. The germline CDR1 and CDR2 sequences are NNHNN and SYGAGS (reference sequence). The CDR3 covers 15 residues. The CDR3 sequence is CASGGTGGANSDYTF. The CDR3 DNA, read in part, is TGTGCCAGCGGGGGAACAGGGGGGGCAAACTCCGACTACACC.

This clone was seen more than once but under ten times. The genes are named according to mouse. The read gets to within 1 residue of the CDR3 end, and the germline J gene fills in the rest. This rearrangement joins TRBV23 to TRBJ1-6. TRBJ1-6 is recorded as an ORF, its role being uncertain. The CDR3 is made up of 13 amino acids. Looked up from germline, CDR1 is KGHTA and CDR2 is FQNQQP. The CDR3 sequence: CSSSRQYNSPLYF. CDR3 DNA, as far as it was read: TGCTCCAGCAGTCGGCAATATAATTCGCCCCTCTAC.

This clone was seen more than once but under ten times. The germline and genes are mouse ones. The read terminates 1 residue ahead of where the CDR3 ends, so the germline J gene completes it. The J gene is TRBJ1-2, the V gene TRBV26; no firm D call. In germline, CDR1 is KGHPV, CDR2 FQNQEV (reference sequence). V was shortened by 0 bases and J by 4 bases, with 6 bases between the two germline ends. The length of the CDR3 is 13 residues. Incomplete CDR3 DNA: TGTGCCAGCAGTCTGTCCCCAGGCTCCGACTACACC. This translates into CASSLSPGSDYT. The CDR3 as a whole reads CASSLSPGSDYTF.

This clone was detected only a few times. Germline and genes: mouse. CDR3 loop: CASSLPNYAEQFF. The part of the CDR3 DNA that was read is TGTGCCAGCTCTCTACCAAACTATGCTGAGCAGTTC. The chain has TRBV12-2 and TRBJ2-1; D not certain. The read is 1 residue too short to cover the CDR3 end, so that end is filled in from the germline J gene. The CDR3 length is 13 residues. With 1 base removed from V and 1 base from J, the gap between germline ends came to 4 bases. Germline loops: CDR1 SGHLS, CDR2 HYDKME.